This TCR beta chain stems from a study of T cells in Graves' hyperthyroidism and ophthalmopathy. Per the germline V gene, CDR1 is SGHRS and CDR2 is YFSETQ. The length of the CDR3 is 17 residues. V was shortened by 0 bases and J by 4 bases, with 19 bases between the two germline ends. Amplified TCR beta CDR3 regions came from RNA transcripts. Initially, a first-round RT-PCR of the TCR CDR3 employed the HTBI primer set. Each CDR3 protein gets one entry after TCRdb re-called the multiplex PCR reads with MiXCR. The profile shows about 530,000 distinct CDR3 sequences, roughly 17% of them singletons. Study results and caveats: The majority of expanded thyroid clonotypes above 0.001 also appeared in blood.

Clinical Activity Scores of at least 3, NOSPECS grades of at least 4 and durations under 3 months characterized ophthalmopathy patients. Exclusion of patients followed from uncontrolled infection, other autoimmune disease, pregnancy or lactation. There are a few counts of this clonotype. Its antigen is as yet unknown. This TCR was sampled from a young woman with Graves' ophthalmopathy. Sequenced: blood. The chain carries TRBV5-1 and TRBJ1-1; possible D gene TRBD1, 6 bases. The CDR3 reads CASSLVAQLGGATEAFF. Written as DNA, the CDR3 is TGCGCCAGCAGCTTGGTTGCACAGCTCGGGGGGGCCACTGAAGCTTTCTTT.